The T cell receptor beta chain described here comes from a study of blood T cell repertoires in COVID-19. Study-wide context: Acute and convalescent COVID-19 specimens originated in the United States, Italy and Spain.

The CDR3 loop spans 13 amino acids. V was trimmed by 4 bases and J by 6 bases, leaving 14 bases between them. The germline V gene has CDR1 SGHRS and CDR2 YFSETQ. Here immunoSEQ multiplex PCR was the method, and the copy in TCRdb shows in-frame clones only, minus some. The table includes 330,000 or so clones, over 75% detected once. Material: PBMCs or T cells enriched from blood (not recorded which). This chain joins TRBV5-1 and TRBJ2-7, with TRBD2 as a possible D gene (6 bases). The source is a man in his forties or fifties in a cohort exposed to, infected with or recovered from COVID-19 (not recorded which). The CDR3 region has the DNA TGCGCCAGCAGCGTTAGCGGATCCCTCGAGCAGTACTTC. Protein sequence: CASSVSGSLEQYF.